Sequencing of this TCR beta chain was carried out in a study of metastatic and nonmetastatic thyroid tumors. Study-level background: A comparison of repertoires was made across blood and tumor or nodule tissue from malignant and benign thyroid patients.

This clone was counted many times. This CDR3 has 19 residues. Germline CDR1 and CDR2: LGHNA and YNFKEQ. J gave up 2 bases and V 4 bases, and 14 bases lay outside the gene matches. In the authors' methods: Using the CDR3 differences seen across clinicopathological groups, the authors built a distant-metastasis classifier for papillary thyroid cancer, which was meant to discriminate distant-metastatic patients. MiXCR reprocessed the PCR reads for TCRdb. The V and J calls and clone size come from TCRdb's table, not from the authors' own analysis. Of about 69,000 clones in the sample, approximately 15% are singletons; the top ten hold about 7%. All patients were untreated before thyroid surgery.

This rearrangement joins TRBV4-2 to TRBJ2-3; TRBD2 matches at 11 bases. Sequenced input: blood. The sequence was collected from a male donor with papillary thyroid cancer or a benign thyroid nodule (not recorded which). Some clones in this sample may be carry-over from other donors' samples. CDR3 sequence: CASSPSRLAGKDITDTQYF. The DNA for the CDR3 is TGTGCCAGCAGCCCGTCGAGACTAGCGGGGAAAGATATCACAGATACGCAGTATTTT.